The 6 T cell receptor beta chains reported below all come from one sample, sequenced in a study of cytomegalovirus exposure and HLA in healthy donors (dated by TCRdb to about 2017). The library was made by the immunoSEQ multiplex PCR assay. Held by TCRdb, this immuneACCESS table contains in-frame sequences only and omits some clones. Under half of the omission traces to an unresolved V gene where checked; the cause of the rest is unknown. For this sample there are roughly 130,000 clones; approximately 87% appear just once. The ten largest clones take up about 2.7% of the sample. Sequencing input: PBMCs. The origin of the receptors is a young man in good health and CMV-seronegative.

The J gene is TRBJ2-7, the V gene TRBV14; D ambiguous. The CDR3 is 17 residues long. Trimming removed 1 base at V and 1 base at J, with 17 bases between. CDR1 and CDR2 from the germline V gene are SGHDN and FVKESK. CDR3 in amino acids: CASSQGRPTRMSYEQYF. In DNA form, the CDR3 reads TGTGCCAGCAGCCAAGGCAGACCCACCAGGATGTCCTACGAGCAGTACTTC.

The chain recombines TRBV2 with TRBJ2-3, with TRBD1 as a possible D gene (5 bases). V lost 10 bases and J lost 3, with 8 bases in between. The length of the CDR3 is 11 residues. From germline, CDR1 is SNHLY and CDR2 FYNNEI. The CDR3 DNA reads TGTGCCACTCAGGGTACAGATACGCAGTATTTT. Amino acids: CATQGTDTQYF.

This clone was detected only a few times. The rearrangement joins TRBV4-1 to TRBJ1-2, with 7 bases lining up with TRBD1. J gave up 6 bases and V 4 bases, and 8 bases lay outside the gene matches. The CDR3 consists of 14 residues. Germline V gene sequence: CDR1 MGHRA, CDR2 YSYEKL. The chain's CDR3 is CASSLLRGGDGYTF. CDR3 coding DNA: TGCGCCAGCAGCCTCCTGAGAGGGGGCGATGGCTACACCTTC.

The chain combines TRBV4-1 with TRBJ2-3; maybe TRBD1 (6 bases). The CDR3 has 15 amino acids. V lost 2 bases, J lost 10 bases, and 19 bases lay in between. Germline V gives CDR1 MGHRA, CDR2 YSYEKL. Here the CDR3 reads CASSQLGTTWGAQYF. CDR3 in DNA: TGCGCCAGCAGCCAACTCGGGACAACATGGGGTGCGCAGTATTTT.

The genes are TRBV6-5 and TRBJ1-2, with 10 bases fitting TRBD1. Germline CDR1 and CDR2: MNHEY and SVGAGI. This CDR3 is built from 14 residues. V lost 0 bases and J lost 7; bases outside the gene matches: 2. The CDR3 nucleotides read TGTGCCAGCAGTTACTCAGGGACAGGGGTTGGCTACACCTTC. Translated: CASSYSGTGVGYTF.

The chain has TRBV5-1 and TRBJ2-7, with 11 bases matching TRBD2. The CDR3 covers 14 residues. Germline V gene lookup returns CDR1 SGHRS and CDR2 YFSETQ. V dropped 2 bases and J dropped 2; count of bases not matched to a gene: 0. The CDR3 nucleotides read TGCGCCAGCAGCTTACTAGCGGGAGCCTACGAGCAGTACTTC. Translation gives CASSLLAGAYEQYF.